These T cell receptor beta chains were read from a single sample in a study of blood T cells in healthy people across ages. One entry per CDR3 protein, called by TCRdb with MiXCR from the 5' RACE reads. Among roughly 640,000 distinct CDR3 sequences listed, under 30% were seen once. The specimen was blood. The receptor set was obtained from a woman over 75 in good health. Each CDR3 is given with its conserved first and last residue. The order of the fields is D gene, V gene, clone size, J gene, CDR3 DNA, CDR3 protein. The D gene is left open where the match is weak. Some rows mark clone size as missing; the rest say once, few, many or name a class of expanded clone.

NA	TRBV3-1	many	TRBJ2-5	TGTGCCAGCAGCCAAGAGTCACGGTCCCAAGAGACCCAGTACTTC	CASSQESRSQETQYF
TRBD1	TRBV7-9	many	TRBJ2-7	TGTGCCAGCAGCTTAGCGCAGGGACAGGCGATCTACGAGCAGTACTTC	CASSLAQGQAIYEQYF
NA	TRBV14	many	TRBJ2-1	TGTGCCAGCAGCCAAGATAGGTCAGGGCGACTACAAGGTTCCTACAATGAGCAGTTCTTC	CASSQDRSGRLQGSYNEQFF
NA	TRBV7-3	NA	TRBJ2-7	TGCGCCAGCAGCTTGGATGTAGGTCCTTCCTACGAGCAGTACTTC	CASSLDVGPSYEQYF
TRBD1	TRBV29-1	many	TRBJ2-3	TGCAGCGTAGACAGGGTCGGCACAGATACGCAGTATTTT	CSVDRVGTDTQYF
NA	TRBV9	many	TRBJ2-4	TGTGCCAGCAGCGCGGGGGGCCTGTCGAACATTCAGTACTTC	CASSAGGLSNIQYF
TRBD1	TRBV6-1	NA	TRBJ1-1	TGTGCCAGCAGAGGACAGGGGTACACTGAAGCTTTCTTT	CASRGQGYTEAFF
NA	TRBV12-3/TRBV12-4	few	TRBJ1-1	TGTGCCAGCGGAAAGCCCCACCTCGGTACAGCTTTCTTT	CASGKPHLGTAFF
NA	TRBV4-2	NA	TRBJ2-4	TGTGCCAGCAGCCAAGAAGACGGGGGAAAAAACATTCAGTACTTC	CASSQEDGGKNIQYF
TRBD2	TRBV28	NA	TRBJ2-2	TGTGCCAGCAGTTTCGGGGGGACGAACACCGGGGAGCTGTTTTTT	CASSFGGTNTGELFF
TRBD1	TRBV10-3	NA	TRBJ2-7	TGTGCCATCAGCACGGGACAGGGGAAAAATCCCTACGAGCAGTACTTC	CAISTGQGKNPYEQYF
TRBD1	TRBV18	NA	TRBJ1-1	TGTGCCAGCTCACCGTTGGGACAGATCAACACTGAAGCTTTCTTT	CASSPLGQINTEAFF
NA	TRBV20-1	many	TRBJ1-6	TGCAGTGCTTCATGGGGGAGCTCCTATAATTCACCCCTCCACTTT	CSASWGSSYNSPLHF
NA	TRBV12-3/TRBV12-4	few	TRBJ1-4	TGTGCCAGCAGTTTAGTCGCAGGGCCAAGGAAAAAACTGTTTTTT	CASSLVAGPRKKLFF
NA	TRBV9	many	TRBJ2-7	TGTGCCAGCAGCCCAGGGATCCAGAGGGGGTTTTACGAGCAGTACTTC	CASSPGIQRGFYEQYF
TRBD2	TRBV5-5	NA	TRBJ2-1	TGTGCCAGCAGCAGGCCCACTAGCGGGGACTTCAATGAGCAGTTCTTC	CASSRPTSGDFNEQFF
TRBD1	TRBV20-1	NA	TRBJ1-2	TGCAGTGCCAGAGACAGGGCCTATGGCTACACCTTC	CSARDRAYGYTF
NA	TRBV4-1	few	TRBJ1-2	TGCGCCAGCAGCCTCCTAGAGGGGCAGGGGTTTCCAATCTGGGGCTACACCTTC	CASSLLEGQGFPIWGYTF
TRBD2	TRBV9	NA	TRBJ2-2	TGTGCCAGCAGCGCGAGAGGGGGACTAGCGGGATTCACCGGGGAGCTGTTTTTT	CASSARGGLAGFTGELFF
NA	TRBV12-3/TRBV12-4	NA	TRBJ1-4	TGTGCCAGCGCCTATGGGGGACTTACCAATGAAGAACTGTTTTTT	CASAYGGLTNEELFF
TRBD2	TRBV20-1	many	TRBJ2-3	TGCAGTGCTAGCCGGACTAGCGGGGCCACAGATACGCAGTATTTT	CSASRTSGATDTQYF
TRBD2	TRBV20-1	few	TRBJ2-1	TGCAGTGCTAGTGACAGCGGGGGGGCCTTATTCCAAGAGACCCAGTTCTTC	CSASDSGGALFQETQFF
NA	TRBV30	NA	TRBJ2-5	TGTGCCTGGAGTGTACGGCCAGGGCCAGGCGAGACCCAGTACTTC	CAWSVRPGPGETQYF
TRBD2	TRBV20-1	many	TRBJ2-1	TGCAGTGCTAGAGGATCTTGGCTGGCTAGCGGGGGGACTAACAATGAGCAGTTCTTC	CSARGSWLASGGTNNEQFF
TRBD1	TRBV6-6	few	TRBJ1-2	TGTGCCAGCAGGCACGTGACAGGGGGCGGAGGCTACACCTTC	CASRHVTGGGGYTF
NA	TRBV20-1	NA	TRBJ1-1	TGCAGTGCTAGAGATTTGGGCAGGGAGGACACTGAAGCTTTCTTT	CSARDLGREDTEAFF
NA	TRBV12-3/TRBV12-4	many	TRBJ1-4	TGTGCCAGCAGTTTCAGGGGAACGGCTAATGAAAAACTGTTTTTT	CASSFRGTANEKLFF
TRBD2	TRBV20-1	many	TRBJ2-3	TGCAGTGCTAGAGATCCCGTGCGGGGGGGAAGTTTGAGTACAGATACGCAGTATTTT	CSARDPVRGGSLSTDTQYF
TRBD2	TRBV10-3	NA	TRBJ2-1	TGTGCCATCAGTGCCCCGACTAGCGGGGGGCACAATGAGCAGTTCTTC	CAISAPTSGGHNEQFF
NA	TRBV3-1	NA	TRBJ1-5	TGTGCCAGCAGCCAGTGGGGCTATAGCGATCAGCCCCAGCATTTT	CASSQWGYSDQPQHF